One and the same sample provided the 24 T cell receptor beta chains below, sequenced in a study of PD-1 blockade in mismatch repair-deficient tumors. Regarding time point: roughly 10-day in vitro stimulation with candidate neoantigen peptide 6. Repertoires were generated with immunoSEQ multiplex PCR, while TCRdb's copy carries only in-frame clones and drops some. The sample has about 14,000 clones; approximately 90% are singletons. The antigens of these receptors remain unknown. The material was cells cultured in vitro, obtained from a patient treated with pembrolizumab. The source of these receptors is an adult with mismatch repair-deficient cancer.

The chain has TRBV28 and TRBJ2-1; 7 bases fit TRBD1. Trimming at V came to 3 bases and at J to 2 bases, leaving 7 bases not matched to a gene. The V gene's germline CDR1 is MDHEN and CDR2 SYDVKM. The CDR3 is 16 residues long. The CDR3: CASSLAGGRTYNEQFF. DNA of the CDR3: TGTGCCAGCAGTTTGGCAGGGGGTCGGACCTACAATGAGCAGTTCTTC. The full variable domain, in which reference TRBV28 and TRBJ2-1 provide the parts outside the CDR3, is DVKVTQSSRYLVKRTGEKVFLECVQDMDHENMFWYRQDPGLGLRLIYFSYDVKMKEKGDIPEGYSVSREKKERFSLILESASTNQTSMYLCASSLAGGRTYNEQFFGPGTRLTVL.

The chain combines TRBV27 with TRBJ2-3, with 9 bases fitting TRBD2. Germline V gives CDR1 MNHEY, CDR2 SMNVEV (reference sequence). There are 20 residues in the CDR3. V lost 0 bases, J lost 5 bases, and 18 bases stayed unmatched. In DNA, the CDR3 is TGTGCCAGCAGTTTATCTCCCCCGGGGGTAGCGGGAGTTTTGGGAGATACGCAGTATTTT. It codes for CASSLSPPGVAGVLGDTQYF.

This sequence joins TRBV27 and TRBJ2-7, with TRBD2 as a possible D gene (6 bases). V was trimmed by 6 bases and J by 5 bases, leaving 20 bases between them. The CDR3 consists of 15 residues. Germline CDR1 and CDR2: MNHEY and SMNVEV (reference sequence). CDR3 DNA: TGTGCCAGCAGACCTCAGGCTGCTGGGAGGAACGAGCAGTACTTC. The encoded protein is CASRPQAAGRNEQYF.

The chain has TRBV5-6 and TRBJ2-3; the D is unclear. The V gene's germline CDR1 is SGHDT and CDR2 YYEEEE. The CDR3 extends over 12 amino acids. Trimming removed 1 base at V and 7 bases at J, with 7 bases between. DNA for the CDR3: TGTGCCAGCAGCTTGCCCTACAATACGCAGTATTTT. It is translated as CASSLPYNTQYF.

The sample holds one count of this clone. V gene TRBV19 combines with J gene TRBJ2-3, with D uncertain. CDR1 and CDR2 (germline): LNHDA, SQIVND (reference sequence). The V end was cut by 3 bases, the J end by 0 bases, with 10 bases between. CDR3 length: 15 residues. CDR3 nucleotides: TGTGCCAGTAGTATCTTTTCAGCTAGCACAGATACGCAGTATTTT. It encodes CASSIFSASTDTQYF. Supplemented by reference TRBV19 and TRBJ2-3, the full variable domain reads DGGITQSPKYLFRKEGQNVTLSCEQNLNHDAMYWYRQDPGQGLRLIYYSQIVNDFQKGDIAEGYSVSREKKESFPLTVTSAQKNPTAFYLCASSIFSASTDTQYFGPGTRLTVL.

The chain uses TRBV14 and TRBJ1-2, with D unclear. The ends were cut back, 0 bases at V and 4 bases at J, with 9 bases in the middle. This CDR3 spans 14 amino acids. CDR1 SGHDN and CDR2 FVKESK come from the germline V gene. CDR3 residues: CASSQDWGGYGYTF. The CDR3 nucleotides are TGTGCCAGCAGCCAAGATTGGGGAGGCTATGGCTACACCTTC.

A single count supports this clone. The V and J genes are TRBV27 and TRBJ2-7, with D unresolved. There are 13 residues in the CDR3. The ends were cut back, 8 bases at V and 0 bases at J, with 11 bases in the middle. Germline values: CDR1 MNHEY, CDR2 SMNVEV (reference sequence). For the CDR3, the DNA is TGTGCCAGCGGTCCGATAAGCTCCTACGAGCAGTACTTC. The encoded protein is CASGPISSYEQYF.

The chain employs TRBV5-1 and TRBJ1-6; 9 bases map to TRBD1. Losses at the gene ends were 4 bases for V and 7 bases for J; bases not matched to a gene: 6. There are 15 residues in the CDR3. Looked up from germline, CDR1 is SGHRS and CDR2 is YFSETQ. CDR3 sequence (DNA): TGCGCCAGCAGCCAGGGACAGGGTTCGAATTCACCCCTCCACTTT. Residues: CASSQGQGSNSPLHF.

A single count supports this clone. The chain carries TRBV5-1 and TRBJ1-3; 7 bases are a match to TRBD1. The CDR3 is 18 residues long. From germline, CDR1 is SGHRS and CDR2 YFSETQ. V was clipped by 3 bases and J by 4 bases; unmatched bases: 16. The CDR3 nucleotides are TGCGCCAGCAGCTACGGACAGGTTGTTAGCGGTTTCGGAAACACCATATATTTT. It yields the protein CASSYGQVVSGFGNTIYF.

The V call is TRBV19, the J call TRBJ1-5, with D tentatively TRBD1 (5 bases). V was clipped by 3 bases and J by 6 bases, with 12 bases between them. The CDR3 totals 14 residues. Germline V gene data show CDR1 as LNHDA and CDR2 as SQIVND (reference sequence). CDR3 nucleotides: TGTGCCAGTAGTATTCTGGGGCTAGGTCAGCCCCAGCATTTT. This gives the protein CASSILGLGQPQHF.

The chain's CDR3 is CAWSTGGATDTQYF. The CDR3 nucleotides are TGTGCCTGGAGTACAGGGGGCGCAACAGATACGCAGTATTTT. V gene TRBV30 combines with J gene TRBJ2-3; 9 bases map to TRBD1. From germline, CDR1 is GTSNPN and CDR2 SVGIG (reference sequence). After removal of 2 bases from V and 3 bases from J, the junction contained 3 bases not matched to a gene. CDR3 size: 14 residues.

This chain connects TRBV7-2 to TRBJ2-3, with D unresolved. The CDR3 is 13 amino acids. V was cut by 3 bases and J by 1 base, with 5 bases left in between. Germline V gene sequence: CDR1 SGHTA, CDR2 FQGNSA. The CDR3, as DNA: TGTGCCAGCAGCTTTCAGGGCACAGATACGCAGTATTTT. This encodes CASSFQGTDTQYF.

This clone has a single count. The chain combines TRBV4-2 with TRBJ2-3; 13 bases agree with TRBD2. V was clipped by 4 bases and J by 3 bases; unmatched bases: 4. CDR3 length: 16 residues. Germline CDR1 and CDR2: LGHNA and YNFKEQ. CDR3 in DNA: TGTGCCAGCAGCCCTCTGACTAGCGGGAGGACAGATACGCAGTATTTT. This gives the protein CASSPLTSGRTDTQYF.

This clone occurred a few times. The V call is TRBV27, the J call TRBJ2-5; 8 bases match TRBD1. The V gene end was trimmed by 3 bases and the J gene end by 4 bases; junction bases not matched to a gene: 7. CDR1 is MNHEY, CDR2 SMNVEV, per germline (reference sequence). This CDR3 contains 15 residues. CDR3: CASSFHLGTGETQYF. CDR3 DNA: TGTGCCAGCAGTTTCCATTTGGGGACAGGAGAGACCCAGTACTTC.

The V call is TRBV7-2, the J call TRBJ2-2; weak D call: TRBD1 (5 bases). Germline V gives CDR1 SGHTA, CDR2 FQGNSA. V lost 5 bases, J lost 0 bases, and 10 bases lay in between. This CDR3 contains 15 residues. CDR3 sequence (DNA): TGTGCCAGCAGCGGATGGGGCTCGAACACCGGGGAGCTGTTTTTT. This codes for CASSGWGSNTGELFF.

The chain carries TRBV19 and TRBJ2-1, with 8 nucleotides matching TRBD1. The CDR3 runs to 15 residues. The V segment lost 4 bases and the J segment 4 bases; nucleotides outside the gene matches: 6. Germline values: CDR1 LNHDA, CDR2 SQIVND (reference sequence). The DNA for the CDR3 is TGTGCCAGTAGTAAGGCAGGGGGCAATTACAATGAGCAGTTCTTC. This translates into CASSKAGGNYNEQFF. The complete variable domain, with remaining parts taken from reference TRBV19 and TRBJ2-1, reads DGGITQSPKYLFRKEGQNVTLSCEQNLNHDAMYWYRQDPGQGLRLIYYSQIVNDFQKGDIAEGYSVSREKKESFPLTVTSAQKNPTAFYLCASSKAGGNYNEQFFGPGTRLTVL.

The V and J genes are TRBV28 and TRBJ1-5; no reliable D call. CDR3 length: 13 residues. Trimming shortened V by 5 bases and J by 6 bases, and 11 bases separated the two germline ends. Germline V gives CDR1 MDHEN, CDR2 SYDVKM. The CDR3 protein is CASSMYGSQPQHF. The CDR3 region has the DNA TGTGCCAGCAGTATGTATGGGTCTCAGCCCCAGCATTTT.

The rearrangement links TRBV20-1 to TRBJ2-1; D gene ambiguous. In germline, CDR1 is DFQATT, CDR2 SNEGSKA (reference sequence). V lost 2 bases and J 9 bases, leaving 8 bases between the germline ends. The CDR3 has 11 residues. The CDR3 DNA reads as TGCAGTGCTAGAAGGGTGAGTGAGCAGTTCTTC. Its translation is CSARRVSEQFF.

The V and J genes are TRBV27 and TRBJ1-5, with D perhaps matching TRBD1 (5 bases). The germline V and J ends were trimmed by 3 bases and 0 bases, with 18 bases remaining between them. CDR1 and CDR2 from the germline V gene are MNHEY and SMNVEV (reference sequence). The CDR3 runs 18 residues. DNA of the CDR3: TGTGCCAGCAGTTTGAAGGGGCAGGCCCTTTATAGCAATCAGCCCCAGCATTTT. Translation: CASSLKGQALYSNQPQHF.

J is TRBJ2-5 and V is TRBV5-4; 11 bases line up with TRBD2. The V and J ends lost 4 bases and 3 bases, in that order; junction bases with no gene match: 8. Germline CDR1 reads SGHNT; CDR2 reads YYREEE (reference sequence). This CDR3 has 16 residues. CDR3 sequence reads: CASSMRLAGIKETQYF. CDR3 coding DNA: TGTGCCAGCAGCATGAGACTAGCGGGAATTAAAGAGACCCAGTACTTC.

The J gene is TRBJ1-2, the V gene TRBV11-3; D remains unclear. Per germline, CDR1 SGHNT and CDR2 YENEEA. V was clipped by 3 bases and J by 0 bases, with 11 bases between them. CDR3 length: 15 amino acids. The CDR3 DNA sequence: TGTGCCAGCAGCTTGAGTGGGAGCCCTAACTATGGCTACACCTTC. Translating it yields CASSLSGSPNYGYTF.

The J gene is TRBJ1-6, the V gene TRBV6-5; the D is unclear. The V end lost 5 bases, the J end lost 2 bases, and 7 bases lay between the germline ends. The CDR3 is 14 residues long. Germline V gene lookup returns CDR1 MNHEY and CDR2 SVGAGI. This chain's CDR3 is CASSRDAYNSPLHF. CDR3 coding DNA: TGTGCCAGCAGTCGAGACGCCTATAATTCACCCCTCCACTTT.

This chain connects TRBV2 to TRBJ2-1; perhaps TRBD2 as D (6 bases). CDR1 is SNHLY, CDR2 FYNNEI, per germline. The CDR3 extends over 14 amino acids. Trimming removed 5 bases at V and 5 bases at J, with 13 bases between. The CDR3 reads CASSTGLLNNEQFF. The CDR3 DNA follows: TGTGCCAGCAGTACGGGACTCCTTAACAATGAGCAGTTCTTC.

The V call is TRBV29-1, the J call TRBJ1-2; possible D gene TRBD1, 6 bases. CDR3 length: 13 residues. Germline values: CDR1 SQVTM, CDR2 ANQGSEA. Trimming stripped 3 bases from V and 0 bases from J, with 8 bases between. The CDR3, as DNA: TGCAGCGTTGAGACAGGCTCTAACTATGGCTACACCTTC. Translation gives CSVETGSNYGYTF. Together with reference TRBV29-1 and TRBJ1-2, the CDR3 gives the full variable domain: SAVISQKPSRDICQRGTSLTIQCQVDSQVTMMFWYRQQPGQSLTLIATANQGSEATYESGFVIDKFPISRPNLTFSTLTVSNMSPEDSSIYLCSVETGSNYGYTFGSGTRLTVV.